The clone carrying this T cell receptor (beta chain) was recorded a few times. Using its own MiXCR run on the RT-PCR reads, TCRdb lists one record per CDR3 protein. In the table there are 150,000 to 200,000 distinct CDR3 sequences, approximately 12% of which are singletons. The entry originates in a study of response to subunit inactivated influenza vaccine. Trimming pared 1 base from V and 7 bases from J, leaving 4 bases between. This CDR3 spans 11 amino acids. The V gene's germline CDR1 is SEHNR and CDR2 FQNEAQ (reference sequence). The same sample was also used in a study of T cells expressing NK-cell markers. According to that study: Libraries used 5'RACE template switching adding universal primer site and UMIs. Repertoires of TCR beta were obtained from T cells sorted as CD3+CD56+NKG2C+, CD3+CD56+NKG2C- and CD3+CD56-NKG2C+. Roughly 6 donors showed dominant NKG2C+ clonotypes comprising about 1.0-8% of their CD8+ T cells. Whether expanded NKG2C+ T cell clones were HCMV-specific remained unclear.

Sequenced material: CD8+ T cells sorted from PBMCs, taken roughly 12 days after vaccination. The TCR comes from a man aged 45 to 65 who received an inactivated influenza vaccine. The chain uses TRBV7-9 and TRBJ2-5; D remains unclear. This CDR3 is CASSLDATQYF. The CDR3 region has the DNA TGTGCCAGCAGCTTAGACGCGACCCAGTACTTC.